This T cell receptor (beta chain) was profiled in a study of CD8+ T cells in alopecia areata. Treatment described: oral pan-JAK inhibitor, 5-10 mg twice daily. V lost 4 bases to trimming and J lost 7 bases, with 20 bases between them. CDR1 is SGHTA and CDR2 is FQGNSA in the germline V gene. The CDR3 loop spans 16 amino acids. RNA, once extracted, was reverse transcribed into cDNA for use as the sequencing template. The table came from immunoSEQ multiplex PCR; TCRdb's copy has only in-frame clones and leaves some out. The profile shows 100,000 to 150,000 clones, roughly 55% of them singletons. The chain joins TRBV7-2 to TRBJ2-1, with D perhaps being TRBD1 or TRBD2 (5 bases each). The clonotype originates from a human donor with alopecia areata. Specimen: CD4+ T cells sorted from blood, collected at week 4, from a patient treated with tofacitinib. In DNA, the CDR3 is TGTGCCAGCAGCTCGGGGACGTTTGGTCTGCGGAATGAGCAGTTCTTC. Translation: CASSSGTFGLRNEQFF. Together with reference TRBV7-2 and TRBJ2-1, the CDR3 gives the full variable domain: GAGVSQSPSNKVTEKGKDVELRCDPISGHTALYWYRQSLGQGLEFLIYFQGNSAPDKSGLPSDRFSAERTGGSVSTLTIQRTQQEDSAVYLCASSSGTFGLRNEQFFGPGTRLTVL.